The clone carrying this T cell receptor (beta chain) rates as medium-sized. The sample originates from a study of control samples from healthy donors and cancer patients. This CDR3 is built from 13 residues. CDR1 and CDR2 (germline): LGHNT, FRNRAP. Trimming pared 1 base from V and 3 bases from J, leaving 4 bases between. TCRdb keeps only in-frame clones here, not all; method: immunoSEQ multiplex PCR. The table includes tens of thousands of clones, roughly 90% detected once. The sequence was collected from a man in his sixties with colorectal cancer. V is TRBV12-5 and J is TRBJ1-3; D ambiguous. Sequenced sample: PBMCs. CDR3 nucleotide sequence: TGTGCTAGTGGTTTGGCAGTTGGAAACACCATATATTTT. Translated: CASGLAVGNTIYF. The variable domain in full, with the rest retrieved from reference TRBV12-5 and TRBJ1-3, is DARVTQTPRHKVTEMGQEVTMRCQPILGHNTVFWYRQTMMQGLELLAYFRNRAPLDDSGMPKDRFSAEMPDATLATLKIQPSEPRDSAVYFCASGLAVGNTIYFGEGSWLTVV.